Listed here are 7 T cell receptor beta chains from one sample, sequenced in a study of cytomegalovirus exposure and HLA in healthy donors. The PCR employed 60 Vbeta primers together with 13 Jbeta primers. The table came from immunoSEQ multiplex PCR; TCRdb's copy has only in-frame clones and leaves some out. The sample records about 50,000 clones, around 70% being singletons. The sequencing sample was made of PBMCs. The source is a woman aged 45-65 years in good health and CMV-seronegative.

The chain links TRBV7-8 to TRBJ1-2, with D possibly matching TRBD1 (6 bases). The ends were cut back, 1 base at V and 4 bases at J, with 13 bases in the middle. CDR1 and CDR2 from the germline V gene are SGHVS and FQNEAQ. The CDR3 runs 15 residues. The CDR3 loop reads CASSLVGGGSYGYTF. The DNA for the CDR3 is TGTGCCAGCAGCTTAGTAGGGGGAGGGAGCTATGGCTACACCTTC.

The genes are TRBV5-1 and TRBJ2-7; the match to TRBD1 covers 10 bases. The CDR3 extends over 15 amino acids. V dropped 3 bases and J dropped 1; count of bases not matched to a gene: 4. Germline V gene data show CDR1 as SGHRS and CDR2 as YFSETQ. The CDR3 sequence is CASSSSDRGSYEQYF. In DNA form, the CDR3 reads TGCGCCAGCAGCTCATCGGACAGGGGGTCCTACGAGCAGTACTTC.

CDR3 loop: CASSFNIDRDYEQYF. CDR3 DNA sequence: TGCGCCAGCAGCTTTAACATAGACAGGGACTACGAGCAGTACTTC. J is TRBJ2-7 and V is TRBV5-1; 7 nucleotides agree with TRBD1. This CDR3 is built from 15 residues. Germline V gene sequence: CDR1 SGHRS, CDR2 YFSETQ. V trimming: 2 bases; J trimming: 3 bases; junction bases outside the gene matches: 8.

V usage is TRBV29-1 and J usage is TRBJ2-7; 8 bases are shared with TRBD2. Germline CDR1 SQVTM, CDR2 ANQGSEA. Trimming at V came to 8 bases and at J to 2 bases, leaving 11 bases not matched to a gene. The CDR3 totals 14 residues. The CDR3 coding sequence is TGCAGCACGGGGGGGGCAGGGCTCCCCTACGAGCAGTACTTC. Translating it yields CSTGGAGLPYEQYF.

This clone turned up a few times. CDR3 loop: CASSYSGQWEQYF. DNA for the CDR3: TGTGCCAGCAGTTACTCGGGACAGTGGGAGCAGTACTTC. The rearrangement joins TRBV6-5 to TRBJ2-7; TRBD1 aligns across 7 bases. Germline trimming cut 0 bases from V and 7 bases from J; bases unmatched to any gene: 3. This CDR3 has 13 amino acids. The germline V gene has CDR1 MNHEY and CDR2 SVGAGI.

The chain carries TRBV7-4 and TRBJ1-3; 9 bases align to TRBD1. CDR3 length: 17 amino acids. With 5 bases clipped from V and 1 base from J, the junction kept 9 bases outside the gene matches. CDR1 and CDR2 (germline): SGHVT, SQSDAQ. Here the CDR3 reads CASSRTGGQGSGNTIYF. The CDR3 DNA follows: TGTGCCAGCAGCCGAACCGGGGGACAGGGTTCTGGAAACACCATATATTTT.

This clone was seen only a few times. This CDR3 is also generated by other DNA sequences in the sample. The CDR3 DNA follows: TGTGCCAGTCGCTCCGGTACAGGGATGGGCGAGCAGTACTTC. It codes for CASRSGTGMGEQYF. The V call is TRBV19, the J call TRBJ2-7; D perhaps matches TRBD1 (6 bases). V was trimmed by 8 bases and J by 6 bases, leaving 20 bases between them. The CDR3 contains 14 residues. CDR1 LNHDA and CDR2 SQIVND come from the germline V gene (reference sequence).